This T cell receptor beta chain comes out of a study of CD8+ T cells in alopecia areata (dated by TCRdb to the late 2010s). With regard to the full study: Treated patients were enrolled in an open-label pilot trial of oral tofacitinib, 5 to 10 mg twice daily, for moderate-to-severe alopecia areata. Human TCRbeta sequencing covered scalp tissue and sorted CD4+ and CD8+ peripheral blood T cells from patchy and totalis/universalis alopecia areata patients and healthy controls. Patients stayed on tofacitinib for 6 to 18 months and then had 6 months of follow-up off drug so that delayed response and recurrence could be assessed. For the treated patients, the SALT score, which quantifies what percentage of scalp surface area is affected, served as the measure of disease severity. Biopsies were taken from tofacitinib-treated patients at baseline and at 4 and 24 weeks of treatment, and a later scalp biopsy was taken in several of the tofacitinib-treated patients. Amplification of TCRbeta CDR3 regions was done by immunoSEQ multiplex PCR using 35 Vbeta forward primers and 13 Jbeta reverse primers. In both human patients and the C3H/HeJ mouse model, the study applied high-throughput TCRbeta sequencing to look at T cell clonal expansion in alopecia areata. The RNA source kit depended on sample type: the PAXgene miRNA kit for fixed scalp, the miRNeasy kit for PBMCs, and the RNeasy kit for mouse skin. Clonality in the scalp was compared among normal scalp (n=4), patchy alopecia areata scalp (n=8), and alopecia totalis/universalis scalp (n=8).

The treatment or condition tag for this specimen amounts to: oral pan-JAK inhibitor, 5-10 mg twice daily. Peripheral blood and lesional scalp punch biopsies were obtained from patients with alopecia areata. PBMCs were isolated by density centrifugation and stained for CD3, CD4 and CD8, and CD4+ and CD8+ T cells were sorted on a FACSAria. CDR1 and CDR2 (MGHDK, SYGVNS) derive from the germline V gene. V is pared back by 3 bases and J by 4 bases, with 12 bases lying between the germline termini. The CDR3 holds 14 amino acids from the cysteine to the phenylalanine. CDR3 DNA only is kept here, 42 bases in frame from base 1. The library was obtained by the immunoSEQ multiplex PCR assay. RNA was extracted from all samples and reverse transcribed into cDNA, which served as template for TCR sequencing. First-strand cDNA was synthesized with SuperScript III using a 2:1 mix of oligo-dT and random hexamers. A synthetic immune receptor repertoire was used to gauge amplification bias, and whatever bias remained was removed computationally. For the original study's pipeline: Raw reads were preprocessed to remove errors, and CDR3 was defined according to IMGT conventions as the region from the conserved cysteine to phenylalanine. Clonality was calculated as 1 minus Shannon entropy normalized by log2 of the number of productive unique TCRs. CD4 or CD8 identity of scalp clones was inferred by cross-referencing scalp TCRbeta sequences with sorted blood CD4 and CD8 repertoires. Imported from immuneACCESS, the table was reduced by TCRdb to in-frame sequences with V and J called. These copies leave out some clones; in studies compared against another copy, an unresolved V gene accounts for under half, and the cause of the remainder is not known. The V and J calls and clone size come from that table; D and trimming were worked out from the DNA. For this sample there are about 270,000 clones; 60% appear just once. The ten top clones hold roughly 0.93% of the sample.

Broad study findings and their caveats: During tofacitinib treatment, many expanded lesional clones stuck around in both scalp and blood, and this persistence may partly explain why relapse happens after treatment is stopped. Compared with mice, TCR sequences shared between patients were less clear, possibly partly because of HLA diversity across the patient population. Scalp TCR repertoire analysis is complicated because resident alphabeta T cells in normal human skin are also sequenced, whereas mouse skin is dominated by gammadelta T cells. Tofacitinib significantly lowered scalp clonality and the number of expanded CD8+ clones among the top 100 scalp clones. Compared with normal scalp, lesional scalp, particularly in alopecia totalis/universalis, had higher clonality and more expanded CD8+ clones, which suggests antigenic drive. Because the treated cohort was small and had only one nonresponder, larger studies are needed to examine links between baseline CD8+ expansion and response.

With regard to this clone: The target of this receptor is not known. No base qualities exist here, and no much larger clone lies one base off it.

The specimen was CD4+ T cells sorted from blood, collected at roughly week 52, from a patient treated with tofacitinib. Recombination linked TRBV25-1 to TRBJ1-2, with the D gene call left open. The source of this sequence is a human donor with alopecia areata. The CDR3 reads CASSDPGRGYGYTF. The nucleotides are TGTGCCAGCAGTGACCCCGGCAGAGGCTATGGCTACACCTTC.